A selection of T cell receptor beta chains follows, all from one sample in a study of glioma-infiltrating T cells after dendritic cell vaccination. This table comes from immunoSEQ multiplex PCR, and its TCRdb copy is limited to in-frame clones, with some not included. Found here are tens of thousands of clones, approximately 83% of them singletons; the top ten hold about an eighth. Source: blood, taken before dendritic cell vaccination. These receptors originate from a human donor with glioblastoma. Each CDR3 is given with its conserved first and last residue. D genes are given only for firm matches. Clone sizes are given selectively: once, few, many, or a class where the clone is expanded.

d_call	v_call	j_call	clone_size	cdr3_aa	cdr3_nt
TRBD1	TRBV6-1	TRBJ2-7	.	CASSEAEGTGGYEQYF	TGTGCCAGCAGTGAAGCAGAGGGGACAGGGGGCTACGAGCAGTACTTC
.	TRBV9	TRBJ2-1	.	CASSVGREQFF	TGTGCCAGCAGCGTAGGGAGGGAGCAGTTCTTC
TRBD1	TRBV6-5	TRBJ1-2	.	CASSGDRGYGYTF	TGTGCCAGCAGTGGGGACAGGGGCTATGGCTACACCTTC
.	TRBV7-3	TRBJ2-2	.	CASSRTDTGELFF	TGTGCCAGCAGCCGGACTGACACCGGGGAGCTGTTTTTT
TRBD1	TRBV9	TRBJ1-2	few	CASSARGHLNYGYTF	TGTGCCAGCAGCGCCAGGGGGCACCTTAACTATGGCTACACCTTC
.	TRBV11-1	TRBJ1-1	.	CASSLDIGTEAFF	TGTGCCAGCAGCTTAGATATCGGGACAGAAGCTTTCTTT
.	TRBV27	TRBJ2-7	.	CASSFSGGYQPYEQYF	TGTGCCAGCAGTTTTAGTGGAGGCTATCAACCCTACGAGCAGTACTTC
.	TRBV19	TRBJ2-5	.	CASSRGWEETQYF	TGTGCCAGTAGTAGGGGATGGGAGGAGACCCAGTACTTC
.	TRBV27	TRBJ1-2	.	CASITSPRNGYTF	TGTGCCAGCATTACATCCCCTCGTAACGGCTACACCTTC
.	TRBV5-1	TRBJ1-2	once	CASSLAPRYGYTF	TGCGCCAGCAGCTTGGCGCCGAGGTATGGCTACACCTTC
.	TRBV7-2	TRBJ2-7	.	CASSADYSSYEQYF	TGTGCCAGCAGCGCGGACTATAGCTCCTACGAGCAGTACTTC
TRBD2	TRBV19	TRBJ2-5	.	CASSVLAGAVGETQYF	TGTGCCAGTAGTGTACTAGCGGGGGCCGTGGGGGAGACCCAGTACTTC
.	TRBV6-5	TRBJ2-1	.	CASSESGPAYNEQFF	TGTGCCAGCAGCGAAAGCGGGCCAGCCTACAATGAGCAGTTCTTC
TRBD1	TRBV4-3	TRBJ1-2	.	CASSQERGQGAYGYTF	TGCGCCAGCAGCCAAGAGCGGGGACAGGGGGCCTATGGCTACACCTTC
.	TRBV30	TRBJ2-7	.	CAWSPAYEQYF	TGTGCCTGGAGTCCCGCCTACGAGCAGTACTTC
TRBD2	TRBV7-6	TRBJ2-3	.	CASSSLLAGGTDTQYF	TGTGCCAGCAGCTCCCTCCTAGCGGGGGGAACAGATACGCAGTATTTT
TRBD1	TRBV4-2	TRBJ1-2	.	CASSQDLTGGRGYTF	TGTGCCAGCAGCCAAGATCTGACAGGGGGCCGTGGCTACACCTTC
.	TRBV5-1	TRBJ1-1	.	CASSLRGANTEAFF	TGCGCCAGCAGCTTGCGGGGGGCGAACACTGAAGCTTTCTTT
TRBD1	TRBV28	TRBJ2-3	once	CASSLGGQGEDTQYF	TGTGCCAGCAGTTTGGGGGGACAGGGCGAAGATACGCAGTATTTT
TRBD2	TRBV19	TRBJ2-3	.	CASSIPTSGRGTDTQYF	TGTGCCAGTAGTATCCCGACTAGCGGGAGAGGCACAGATACGCAGTATTTT
TRBD1	TRBV4-2	TRBJ1-2	.	CASSYGGTEGYFSGYTF	TGTGCCAGCAGCTATGGGGGGACAGAGGGATATTTCTCCGGCTACACCTTC
.	TRBV30	TRBJ2-6	.	CAGAGFSGANVLTF	TGTGCCGGGGCCGGGTTCTCTGGGGCCAACGTCCTGACTTTC
.	TRBV11-2	TRBJ1-3	.	CASSLDPGVGNTIYF	TGTGCCAGCAGCTTAGATCCGGGGGTCGGAAACACCATATATTTT
.	TRBV6-1	TRBJ2-1	.	CASSEIPGSDEQFF	TGTGCCAGCAGTGAAATCCCGGGGTCCGATGAGCAGTTCTTC
TRBD1	TRBV27	TRBJ2-3	.	CASSRGTGGTDTQYF	TGTGCCAGCAGCCGGGGGACAGGGGGCACAGATACGCAGTATTTT
TRBD1	TRBV6-5	TRBJ2-7	.	CASSYARTGPYEQYF	TGTGCCAGCAGTTACGCCCGGACAGGGCCCTACGAGCAGTACTTC
TRBD2	TRBV2	TRBJ2-5	.	CARAGGPQETQYF	TGTGCCAGAGCGGGGGGCCCCCAAGAGACCCAGTACTTC
.	TRBV4-2	TRBJ2-5	.	CASSQDVVARRGQETQYF	TGTGCCAGCAGCCAAGATGTAGTGGCCCGACGGGGACAAGAGACCCAGTACTTC
.	TRBV6-1	TRBJ1-4	.	CASVENVATNEKLFF	TGTGCCAGCGTCGAAAACGTAGCAACTAATGAAAAACTGTTTTTT
TRBD1	TRBV7-3	TRBJ1-3	.	CASSLGQGTGNTIYF	TGTGCCAGCAGCTTGGGACAGGGGACTGGAAACACCATATATTTT
TRBD2	TRBV7-2	TRBJ2-7	.	CASSPTREGLHEQYF	TGTGCCAGCAGCCCAACTCGGGAGGGTCTCCACGAGCAGTACTTC
TRBD1	TRBV6-6	TRBJ1-6	.	CASSIRDRDYSPLHF	TGTGCCAGCAGTATCCGGGACAGGGACTATTCACCCCTCCACTTT
TRBD1	TRBV14	TRBJ1-1	.	CASSQGPPRDRGRTEAFF	TGTGCCAGCAGCCAAGGTCCCCCCCGGGACAGGGGGCGAACTGAAGCTTTCTTT
.	TRBV11-1	TRBJ1-3	.	CASSTWTDSGNTIYF	TGTGCCAGCAGCACCTGGACAGATAGTGGAAACACCATATATTTT
TRBD2	TRBV7-2	TRBJ2-4	once	CASSLGPGLSGGAKNIQYF	TGTGCCAGCAGCTTAGGGCCGGGACTATCGGGAGGGGCCAAAAACATTCAGTACTTC
TRBD2	TRBV11-3	TRBJ2-1	.	CASSPRTSSDNEQFF	TGTGCCAGCAGCCCCCGGACTAGCAGTGACAATGAGCAGTTCTTC
TRBD1	TRBV5-1	TRBJ2-7	.	CASRTGTGLFEQYF	TGCGCCAGCAGAACCGGGACAGGGTTATTCGAGCAGTACTTC